These 15 T cell receptor beta chains came from one sample sequenced in a study of tumor-infiltrating lymphocytes in oesophageal squamous cell carcinoma. TCRdb analysed the PCR reads with MiXCR anew, one entry per CDR3 protein. Among about 20,000 distinct CDR3 sequences, around 39% were seen once, and the ten largest hold roughly 19%. The material sequenced was esophageal tumor tissue. These receptors came from a male donor with esophageal squamous cell carcinoma.

CDR3 residues: CASRLGQGRDYGYTF. CDR3 in DNA: TGTGCCAGCAGGTTAGGACAGGGGAGAGACTATGGCTACACCTTC. V and J are TRBV5-6 and TRBJ1-2; 9 bases match TRBD1. Germline CDR1 reads SGHDT; CDR2 reads YYEEEE. The V gene end was trimmed by 5 bases and the J gene end by 3 bases; junction bases not matched to a gene: 8. This CDR3 contains 15 residues. The full variable domain, completed using reference TRBV5-6 and TRBJ1-2, is DAGVTQSPTHLIKTRGQQVTLRCSPKSGHDTVSWYQQALGQGPQFIFQYYEEEERQRGNFPDRFSGHQFPNYSSELNVNALLLGDSALYLCASRLGQGRDYGYTFGSGTRLTVV.

This clonotype showed up many times. The J gene is TRBJ1-2, the V gene TRBV6-1; 7 nucleotides align to TRBD1. Trimming took 1 base from V and 5 from J; bases not matched to a gene: 1. Germline-derived CDR1 and CDR2 are MNHNS and SASEGT. The CDR3 contains 13 residues. CDR3: CASSEGTGYGYTF. Here the CDR3 DNA reads TGTGCCAGCAGTGAAGGGACAGGTTATGGCTACACCTTC.

This clonotype came up a few times. The genes are TRBV7-6 and TRBJ2-4; possibly TRBD1 or TRBD2 for D (5 bases each). The end of the DNA aligns better with TRBJ2-1, so the J call may be wrong. CDR1 and CDR2 (germline): SGHVS, FNYEAQ. The CDR3 loop spans 13 amino acids. CDR3 region: CASSGTINNEQFF. The CDR3 DNA reads as TGTGCCAGCAGCGGGACCATCAACAATGAGCAGTTCTTC.

This clonotype was recorded a few times. The chain carries TRBV5-4 and TRBJ2-3; 16 bases match TRBD2. The germline V gene encodes CDR1 SGHNT and CDR2 YYREEE (reference sequence). The CDR3 loop spans 18 amino acids. V shed 5 bases, J shed 1 base, and the junction held 7 bases outside the gene matches. CDR3: CASSRGLAGGPGTDTQYF. For the CDR3, the DNA is TGTGCCAGCAGTAGGGGACTAGCGGGGGGGCCGGGCACAGATACGCAGTATTTT.

This clonotype was detected many times. The V gene is TRBV2, the J gene TRBJ1-5; D is perhaps TRBD1 (5 bases). V lost 3 bases and J lost 4, with 10 bases in between. Germline assignment: CDR1 SNHLY and CDR2 FYNNEI. This CDR3 comprises 14 residues. CDR3 region: CASSDTGGNQPQHF. DNA of the CDR3: TGTGCCAGCAGTGACACCGGGGGAAATCAGCCCCAGCATTTT.

The rearrangement links TRBV27 to TRBJ2-6; D perhaps matches TRBD1 (5 bases). Per the germline V gene, CDR1 is MNHEY and CDR2 is SMNVEV (reference sequence). The CDR3 sequence is 15 residues long. Trimming left V 5 bases short and J 0 bases short, with 8 bases between. Written as DNA, the CDR3 is TGTGCCAGCAGTCGCACAGGCTCTGGGGCCAACGTCCTGACTTTC. Its translation: CASSRTGSGANVLTF.

The chain recombines TRBV7-3 with TRBJ2-5, with D maybe TRBD2 (5 bases). The end of the DNA is better explained by TRBJ2-6, so the J call may be wrong. Germline V gene sequence: CDR1 SGHTA, CDR2 FQGTGA. The CDR3 has 18 residues. This CDR3 is CATMKIGSLLSGANVLTF. The CDR3 nucleotides are TGTGCCACCATGAAAATAGGGAGCCTACTCTCTGGGGCCAACGTCCTGACTTTC.

This clonotype appeared many times. The chain joins TRBV28 to TRBJ1-1; no firm D call. This CDR3 has 15 residues. V was cut by 5 bases and J by 5 bases, with 18 bases left in between. Germline V CDR1 and CDR2: MDHEN, SYDVKM. The CDR3 is CASSRMGTSGTEAFF. DNA of the CDR3: TGTGCCAGCAGTCGAATGGGCACCTCGGGGACTGAAGCTTTCTTT.

This clonotype has at least ten counts. V and J are TRBV6-1 and TRBJ1-5, with D maybe TRBD1 (5 bases). The germline V gene has CDR1 MNHNS and CDR2 SASEGT. There are 14 residues in the CDR3. V dropped 6 bases and J dropped 4 bases, with 13 bases sitting between them. The CDR3 here is CASRLTEGNQPQHF. The CDR3 DNA reads TGTGCCAGCAGACTCACAGAGGGGAATCAGCCCCAGCATTTT.

This clonotype has just a few counts. Since a much larger clone is just one base distant, this may be a read error. This rearrangement joins TRBV10-3 to TRBJ2-1; the D gene is possibly TRBD2 (6 bases). Germline CDR1 reads ENHRY; CDR2 reads SYGVKD. The germline V and J ends were trimmed by 7 bases and 10 bases, with 20 bases remaining between them. CDR3 length: 14 residues. The CDR3 loop reads CAITPGGRSYEQFF. The CDR3 DNA reads as TGTGCCATCACGCCCGGGGGTCGCTCCTACGAGCAGTTCTTC.

This clonotype is medium-sized in the sample. The chain has TRBV6-6 and TRBJ2-2; a possible D gene is TRBD2 (6 bases). Trimming shortened V by 0 bases and J by 8 bases, and 16 bases separated the two germline ends. This CDR3 contains 16 residues. Germline V lookup: CDR1 MNHNY, CDR2 SVGAGI (reference sequence). The CDR3 reads CASSYSVGSTGGELFF. DNA for the CDR3: TGTGCCAGCAGTTACTCGGTCGGGAGCACGGGTGGGGAGCTGTTTTTT.

A few counts support this clonotype. The V gene is TRBV14, the J gene TRBJ2-2; no definite D call. The V gene's germline CDR1 is SGHDN and CDR2 FVKESK. Deletions cut 4 bases from V and 3 bases from J, with 6 bases between. The CDR3 is 13 amino acids. As DNA, the CDR3 is TGTGCCAGCAGCCCACAACACACCGGGGAGCTGTTTTTT. It is translated as CASSPQHTGELFF.

This chain connects TRBV2 to TRBJ1-5; D remains ambiguous. Germline V gene lookup returns CDR1 SNHLY and CDR2 FYNNEI. The V and J ends lost 3 bases and 8 bases respectively, with 14 bases between them. The CDR3 is 14 amino acids. CDR3 nucleotide sequence: TGTGCCAGCAGTGACCGAGGAGGCGGCGAGCCCCAGCATTTT. Translating it yields CASSDRGGGEPQHF.

CDR3: CASSLTVTRQGPLYSNTEAFF. DNA of the CDR3: TGTGCCAGCAGCTTAACAGTAACTCGACAGGGACCGCTTTACTCGAACACTGAAGCTTTCTTT. The chain links TRBV7-9 to TRBJ1-1; 7 bases map to TRBD1. V shed 2 bases, J shed 1 base, and the junction held 22 bases outside the gene matches. This CDR3 is 21 amino acids long. Germline V gene sequence: CDR1 SEHNR, CDR2 FQNEAQ (reference sequence).

In its sample, this clonotype ranks as large. The V call is TRBV7-2, the J call TRBJ2-1; perhaps TRBD2 as D (7 bases). Trimming removed 4 bases at V and 7 bases at J, with 14 bases between. Germline V gene sequence: CDR1 SGHTA, CDR2 FQGNSA. CDR3 size: 14 residues. CDR3 sequence (DNA): TGTGCCAGCAGCTCATCGGGGAGGGGGAATGAGCAGTTCTTC. This gives the protein CASSSSGRGNEQFF.